This entry describes one T cell receptor (beta chain). Its antigen is unidentified. This sample is drawn from a study of beta chain features in type 1 diabetes. Study-wide results and limits: TCRB CDR3s were moderately but significantly shorter in Type 1 diabetes patients in all four CD4+ subsets.

TCRB transcripts that were expressed got sequenced, as all of the isolated RNA had been reverse transcribed. Produced via immunoSEQ multiplex PCR; TCRdb's table is partial and in-frame only. The sample consists of 600,000 or so clones, over 11% of them appearing once. This TCR derives from a young man with type 1 diabetes. Material for sequencing was naive CD4+ T cells from blood.

The CDR3 protein is CASSGPGQGLLYEQYF. The CDR3 region has the DNA TGTGCCAGCAGTGGCCCGGGACAGGGGCTTCTCTACGAGCAGTACTTC. V gene TRBV2 combines with J gene TRBJ2-7, with 10 nucleotides matching TRBD1. The V gene's germline CDR1 is SNHLY and CDR2 FYNNEI. The CDR3 spans 16 residues. The trim removed 4 bases at V and 3 bases at J, leaving 9 bases unmatched.